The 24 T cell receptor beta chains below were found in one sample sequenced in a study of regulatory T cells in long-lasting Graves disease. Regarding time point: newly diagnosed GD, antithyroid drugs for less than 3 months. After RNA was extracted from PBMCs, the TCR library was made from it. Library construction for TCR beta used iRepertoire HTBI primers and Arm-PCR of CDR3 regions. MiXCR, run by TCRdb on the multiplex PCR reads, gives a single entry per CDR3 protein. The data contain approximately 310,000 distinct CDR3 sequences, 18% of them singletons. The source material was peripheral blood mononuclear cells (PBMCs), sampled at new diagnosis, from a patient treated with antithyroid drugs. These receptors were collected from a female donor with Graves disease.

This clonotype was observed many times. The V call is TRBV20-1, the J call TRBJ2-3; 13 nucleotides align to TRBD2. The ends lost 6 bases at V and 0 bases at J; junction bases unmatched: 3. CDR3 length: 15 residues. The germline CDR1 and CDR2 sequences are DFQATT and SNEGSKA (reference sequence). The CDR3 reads CSAGTSGTSTDTQYF. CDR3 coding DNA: TGCAGTGCCGGGACTAGCGGGACCAGCACAGATACGCAGTATTTT.

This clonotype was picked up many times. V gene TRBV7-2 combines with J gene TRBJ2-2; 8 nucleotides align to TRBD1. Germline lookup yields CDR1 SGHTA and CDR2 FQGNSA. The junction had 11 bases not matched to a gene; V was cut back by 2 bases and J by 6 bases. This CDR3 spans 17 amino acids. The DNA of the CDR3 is TGTGCCAGCAGCTTATCGAGGACAGGGAGCGTACCCGGGGAGCTGTTTTTT. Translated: CASSLSRTGSVPGELFF. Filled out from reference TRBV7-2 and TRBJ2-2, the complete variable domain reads GAGVSQSPSNKVTEKGKDVELRCDPISGHTALYWYRQSLGQGLEFLIYFQGNSAPDKSGLPSDRFSAERTGGSVSTLTIQRTQQEDSAVYLCASSLSRTGSVPGELFFGEGSRLTVL.

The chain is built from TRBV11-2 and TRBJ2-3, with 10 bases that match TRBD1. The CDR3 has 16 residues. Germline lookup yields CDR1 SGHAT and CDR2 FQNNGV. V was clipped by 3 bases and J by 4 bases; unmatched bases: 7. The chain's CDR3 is CASSLRQGARSDTQYF. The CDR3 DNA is TGTGCCAGCAGCTTGAGACAGGGGGCGCGTTCAGATACGCAGTATTTT.

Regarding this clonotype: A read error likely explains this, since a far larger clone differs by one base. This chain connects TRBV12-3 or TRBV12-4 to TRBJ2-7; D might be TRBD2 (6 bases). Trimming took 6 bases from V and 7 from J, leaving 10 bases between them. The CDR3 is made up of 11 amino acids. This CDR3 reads CASRPGVEQYF. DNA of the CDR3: TGTGCCAGCAGGCCGGGGGTTGAGCAGTACTTC.

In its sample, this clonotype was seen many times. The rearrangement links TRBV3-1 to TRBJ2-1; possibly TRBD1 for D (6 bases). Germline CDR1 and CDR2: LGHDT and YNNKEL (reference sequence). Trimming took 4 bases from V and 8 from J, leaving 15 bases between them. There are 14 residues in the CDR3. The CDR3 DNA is TGTGCCAGCAGCCCCGGGACACTCCCCGATGAGCAGTTCTTC. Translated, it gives CASSPGTLPDEQFF.

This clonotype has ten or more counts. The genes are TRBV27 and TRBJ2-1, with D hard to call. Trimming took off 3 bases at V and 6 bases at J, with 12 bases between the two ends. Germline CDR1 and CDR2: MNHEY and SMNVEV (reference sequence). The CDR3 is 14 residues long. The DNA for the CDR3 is TGTGCCAGCAGTTTGGCAGGAAGGGCCAATGAGCAGTTCTTC. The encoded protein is CASSLAGRANEQFF.

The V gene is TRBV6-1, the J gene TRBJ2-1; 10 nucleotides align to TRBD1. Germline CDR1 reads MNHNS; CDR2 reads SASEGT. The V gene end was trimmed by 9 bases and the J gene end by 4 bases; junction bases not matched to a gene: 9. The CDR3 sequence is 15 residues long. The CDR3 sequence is CARCPPDRGYNEQFF. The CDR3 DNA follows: TGTGCCAGATGTCCCCCGGACAGGGGGTACAATGAGCAGTTCTTC.

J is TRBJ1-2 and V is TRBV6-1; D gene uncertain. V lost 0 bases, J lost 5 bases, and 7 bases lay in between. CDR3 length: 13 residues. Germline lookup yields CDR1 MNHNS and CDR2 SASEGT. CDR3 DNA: TGTGCCAGCAGTGAAGCGCAGCAGTATGGCTACACCTTC. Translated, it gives CASSEAQQYGYTF.

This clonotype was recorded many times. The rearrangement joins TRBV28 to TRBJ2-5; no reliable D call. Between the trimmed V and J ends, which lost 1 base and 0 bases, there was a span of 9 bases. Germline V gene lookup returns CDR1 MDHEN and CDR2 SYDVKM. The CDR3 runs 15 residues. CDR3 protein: CASSLSPRYQETQYF. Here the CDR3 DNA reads TGTGCCAGCAGTTTATCCCCTAGATACCAAGAGACCCAGTACTTC.

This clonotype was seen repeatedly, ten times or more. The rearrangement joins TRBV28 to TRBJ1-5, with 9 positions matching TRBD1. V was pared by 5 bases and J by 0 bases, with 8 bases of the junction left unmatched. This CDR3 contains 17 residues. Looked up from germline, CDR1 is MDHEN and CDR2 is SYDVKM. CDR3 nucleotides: TGTGCCAGCAGTCAGGGACAGGGCCTACATAGCAATCAGCCCCAGCATTTT. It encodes CASSQGQGLHSNQPQHF.

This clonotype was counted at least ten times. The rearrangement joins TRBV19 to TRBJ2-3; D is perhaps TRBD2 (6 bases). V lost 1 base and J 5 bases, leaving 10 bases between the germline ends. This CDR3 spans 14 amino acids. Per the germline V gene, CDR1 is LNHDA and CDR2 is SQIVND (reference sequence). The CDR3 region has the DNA TGTGCCAGTAGTATAGGGGACTTTGGAGATACGCAGTATTTT. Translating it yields CASSIGDFGDTQYF.

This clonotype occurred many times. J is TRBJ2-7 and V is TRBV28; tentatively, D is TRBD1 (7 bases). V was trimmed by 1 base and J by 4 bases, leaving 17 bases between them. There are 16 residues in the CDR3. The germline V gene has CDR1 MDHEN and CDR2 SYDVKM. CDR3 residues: CASSLYGQGGWYEQYF. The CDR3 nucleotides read TGTGCCAGCAGTTTATATGGCCAGGGGGGCTGGTACGAGCAGTACTTC.

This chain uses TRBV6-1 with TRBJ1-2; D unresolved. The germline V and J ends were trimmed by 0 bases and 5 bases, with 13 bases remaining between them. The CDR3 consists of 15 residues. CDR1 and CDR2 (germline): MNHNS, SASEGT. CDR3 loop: CASSEAGTEVYGYTF. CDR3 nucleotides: TGTGCCAGCAGTGAAGCCGGTACCGAGGTTTATGGCTACACCTTC.

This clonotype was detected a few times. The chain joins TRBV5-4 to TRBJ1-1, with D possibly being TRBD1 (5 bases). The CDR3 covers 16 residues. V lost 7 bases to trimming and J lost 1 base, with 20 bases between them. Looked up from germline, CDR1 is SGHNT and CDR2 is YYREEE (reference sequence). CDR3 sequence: CASGRGGEFGNTEAFF. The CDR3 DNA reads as TGTGCCAGCGGGAGGGGAGGGGAGTTTGGGAACACTGAAGCTTTCTTT.

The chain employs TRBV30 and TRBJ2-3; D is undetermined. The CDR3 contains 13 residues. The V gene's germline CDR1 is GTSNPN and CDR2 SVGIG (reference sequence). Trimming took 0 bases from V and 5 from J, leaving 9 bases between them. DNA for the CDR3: TGTGCCTGGAGTGTAGCTCGTGGAGATACGCAGTATTTT. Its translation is CAWSVARGDTQYF.

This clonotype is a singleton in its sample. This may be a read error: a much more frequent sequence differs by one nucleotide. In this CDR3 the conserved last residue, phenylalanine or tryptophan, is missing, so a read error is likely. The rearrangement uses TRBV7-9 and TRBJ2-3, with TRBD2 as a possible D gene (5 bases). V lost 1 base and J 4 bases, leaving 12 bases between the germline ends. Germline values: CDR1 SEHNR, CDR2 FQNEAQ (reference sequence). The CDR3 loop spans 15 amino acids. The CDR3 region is CASSLVRGIADTQYC. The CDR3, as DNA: TGTGCCAGCAGCTTAGTTCGGGGAATCGCAGATACGCAGTATTGT.

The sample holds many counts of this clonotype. CDR3 nucleotides: TGTGCCAGCAGCTTAGCTGAAGCGGGGAATTACTACGAGCAGTACTTC. This sequence encodes CASSLAEAGNYYEQYF. The chain links TRBV7-6 to TRBJ2-7, with TRBD2 matching over 7 bases. CDR1 is SGHVS and CDR2 is FNYEAQ in the germline V gene. The CDR3 loop spans 16 amino acids. The J segment lost 3 bases and the V segment lost 0 bases, leaving 8 bases of the junction unmatched.

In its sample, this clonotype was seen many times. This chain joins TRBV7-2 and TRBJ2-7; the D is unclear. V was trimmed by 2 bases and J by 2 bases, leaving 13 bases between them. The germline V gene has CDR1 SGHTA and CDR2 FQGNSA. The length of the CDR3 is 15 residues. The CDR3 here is CASSLRSLPAYEQYF. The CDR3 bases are TGTGCCAGCAGCTTAAGATCCCTACCTGCCTACGAGCAGTACTTC.

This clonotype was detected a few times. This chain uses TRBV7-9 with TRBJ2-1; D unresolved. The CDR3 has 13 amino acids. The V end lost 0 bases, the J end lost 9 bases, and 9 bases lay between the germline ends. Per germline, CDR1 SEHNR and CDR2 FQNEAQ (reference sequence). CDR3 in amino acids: CASSLAVVGEQFF. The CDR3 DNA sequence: TGTGCCAGCAGCTTAGCAGTGGTCGGTGAGCAGTTCTTC. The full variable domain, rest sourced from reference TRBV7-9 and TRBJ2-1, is DTGVSQNPRHKITKRGQNVTFRCDPISEHNRLYWYRQTLGQGPEFLTYFQNEAQLEKSRLLSDRFSAERPKGSFSTLEIQRTEQGDSAMYLCASSLAVVGEQFFGPGTRLTVL.

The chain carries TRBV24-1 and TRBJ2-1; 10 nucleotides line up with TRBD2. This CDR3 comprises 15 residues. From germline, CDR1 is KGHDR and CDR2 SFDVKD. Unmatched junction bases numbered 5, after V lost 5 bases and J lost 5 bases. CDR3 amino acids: CATSGSGRADNEQFF. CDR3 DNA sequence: TGTGCCACCAGTGGAAGCGGGAGGGCCGACAATGAGCAGTTCTTC.

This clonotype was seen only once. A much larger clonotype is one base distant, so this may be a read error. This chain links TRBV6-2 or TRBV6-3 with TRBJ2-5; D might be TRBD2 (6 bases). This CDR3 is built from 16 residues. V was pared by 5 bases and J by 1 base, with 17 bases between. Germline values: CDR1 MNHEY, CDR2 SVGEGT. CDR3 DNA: TGTGCCAGCAGTGACCCCAGAGGGGACTCCCAAGAGACCCAGTACTTC. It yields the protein CASSDPRGDSQETQYF.

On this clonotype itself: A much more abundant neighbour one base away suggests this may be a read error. The CDR3 region is CASSPLGQGPSGQYF. The CDR3 DNA reads as TGTGCCAGCAGTCCCCTCGGACAGGGTCCCAGCGGGCAGTACTTC. The chain employs TRBV2 and TRBJ2-7; 8 bases are shared with TRBD1. Germline V gene lookup returns CDR1 SNHLY and CDR2 FYNNEI. The CDR3 totals 15 residues. V lost 5 bases to trimming and J lost 9 bases; unmatched junction nucleotides: 15.

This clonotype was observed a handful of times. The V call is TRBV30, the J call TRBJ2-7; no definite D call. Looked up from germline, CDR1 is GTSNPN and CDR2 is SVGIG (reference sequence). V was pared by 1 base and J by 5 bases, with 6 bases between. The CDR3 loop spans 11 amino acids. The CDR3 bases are TGTGCCTGGAGTGGATTCCACGAGCAGTACTTC. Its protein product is CAWSGFHEQYF. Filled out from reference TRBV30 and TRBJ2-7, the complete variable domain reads SQTIHQWPATLVQPVGSPLSLECTVEGTSNPNLYWYRQAAGRGLQLLFYSVGIGQISSEVPQNLSASRPQDRQFILSSKKLLLSDSGFYLCAWSGFHEQYFGPGTRLTVT.

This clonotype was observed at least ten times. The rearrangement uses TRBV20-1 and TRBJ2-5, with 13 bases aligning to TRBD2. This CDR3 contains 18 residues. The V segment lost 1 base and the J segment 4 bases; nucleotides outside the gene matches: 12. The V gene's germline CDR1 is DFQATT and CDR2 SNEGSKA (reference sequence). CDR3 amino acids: CSARATLQTSGRGETQYF. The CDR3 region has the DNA TGCAGTGCTAGAGCGACCCTGCAAACTAGCGGGAGGGGAGAGACCCAGTACTTC.